The 21 T cell receptor beta chains in this list originate from one sample, sequenced in a study of T-cell reconstitution after alpha-beta-depleted transplantation in children. Unique molecular identifiers tagged the TCRbeta library. One entry per CDR3 protein, called by TCRdb with MiXCR from the PCR reads. The sample consists of 350,000 to 450,000 distinct CDR3 sequences, approximately 12% of them appearing once. Sequencing was performed on PBMCs, taken from the stem cell graft. These receptors came from a human donor who donated a stem cell graft to a child with Fanconi anemia.

This clonotype was seen ten or more times. The chain employs TRBV11-2 and TRBJ2-2; D is ambiguous. Germline lookup yields CDR1 SGHAT and CDR2 FQNNGV. The length of the CDR3 is 15 residues. The V gene lost 5 bases and the J gene lost 4 bases, with 14 bases spanning the gap. The CDR3 DNA is TGTGCCAGCAGCCCCTTCGGAGCAGGCACCGGGGAGCTGTTTTTT. It translates to CASSPFGAGTGELFF.

This clonotype was observed a few times. V usage is TRBV7-8 and J usage is TRBJ2-3; TRBD1 matches 8 bases. CDR3 length: 15 amino acids. From germline, CDR1 is SGHVS and CDR2 FQNEAQ. J was trimmed by 5 bases and V by 3 bases; bases with no gene match: 7. The CDR3 nucleotides are TGTGCCAGCAGCTTCGGCAGGGGGCTTGGAGATACGCAGTATTTT. Translating gives CASSFGRGLGDTQYF. Using reference TRBV7-8 and TRBJ2-3 for the parts outside the CDR3, the full variable domain is GAGVSQSPRYKVAKRGQDVALRCDPISGHVSLFWYQQALGQGPEFLTYFQNEAQLDKSGLPSDRFFAERPEGSVSTLKIQRTQQEDSAVYLCASSFGRGLGDTQYFGPGTRLTVL.

The V call is TRBV12-3 or TRBV12-4, the J call TRBJ1-5; D is possibly TRBD1 (5 bases). The CDR3 is 15 amino acids. V dropped 5 bases and J dropped 6 bases, with 17 bases sitting between them. In nucleotides, the CDR3 is TGTGCCAGCAGTGCCGTGGGGACGGAGGGTCAGCCCCAGCATTTT. It translates to CASSAVGTEGQPQHF.

This clonotype came up a few times. This chain links TRBV19 with TRBJ1-5; D might be TRBD1 (5 bases). V was pared by 3 bases and J by 3 bases, with 9 bases between. The CDR3 is made up of 14 amino acids. Looked up from germline, CDR1 is LNHDA and CDR2 is SQIVND (reference sequence). The CDR3 spells CASSIGTVNQPQHF. CDR3 nucleotide sequence: TGTGCCAGTAGTATTGGGACGGTCAATCAGCCCCAGCATTTT.

This clonotype occurred a few times. This sequence joins TRBV7-2 and TRBJ1-1; D not certain. This CDR3 has 14 amino acids. Trimming took 5 bases from V and 4 from J, leaving 14 bases between them. Germline V CDR1 and CDR2: SGHTA, FQGNSA. CDR3 region: CASSINTGGTEAFF. CDR3 nucleotide sequence: TGTGCCAGCAGCATCAACACGGGCGGCACTGAAGCTTTCTTT.

This chain joins TRBV3-1 and TRBJ2-3; 11 bases align to TRBD2. V was pared by 3 bases and J by 14 bases, with 10 bases of the junction left unmatched. The V gene's germline CDR1 is LGHDT and CDR2 YNNKEL (reference sequence). The CDR3 is 14 amino acids. The chain's CDR3 is CASSHRTSGQIPYF. Written as DNA, the CDR3 is TGTGCCAGCAGCCACCGGACTAGCGGGCAAATCCCGTATTTT.

This clonotype was recorded a few times. Written as DNA, the CDR3 is TGTGCCAGCAGTCTCCTCCCCGGGACAGGGGACGCCTATGGCTACACCTTC. Protein: CASSLLPGTGDAYGYTF. The chain couples TRBV5-5 to TRBJ1-2; 10 bases line up with TRBD1. J was trimmed by 4 bases and V by 5 bases; bases with no gene match: 14. Germline V gene data show CDR1 as SGHKS and CDR2 as YYEKEE (reference sequence). The CDR3 extends over 17 amino acids.

This clonotype was detected only a few times. This sequence joins TRBV20-1 and TRBJ1-4; no definite D call. Deletions cut 5 bases from V and 0 bases from J, with 10 bases between. CDR1 and CDR2 from the germline V gene are DFQATT and SNEGSKA (reference sequence). The CDR3 is made up of 14 amino acids. This CDR3 is CSAGSDATNEKLFF. The CDR3 nucleotides are TGCAGTGCTGGATCAGACGCAACTAATGAAAAACTGTTTTTT.

A note on this clonotype: Compared with germline, one end of the junction differs, possibly owing to a read error. The rearrangement joins TRBV6-1 to TRBJ1-3; D call uncertain. The CDR3 sequence is 17 residues long. The germline CDR1 and CDR2 sequences are MNHNS and SASEGT. The CDR3 region is CASSEVSYPRSGNTIYF. CDR3 bases: TGTGCCAGCAGCGAAGTTAGCTACCCTCGCTCTGGAAACACCATATATTTT.

This clonotype was detected ten times or more. This CDR3 reads CSAAGGNYGYTF. In DNA form, the CDR3 reads TGCAGTGCCGCGGGGGGTAACTATGGCTACACCTTC. The J gene is TRBJ1-2, the V gene TRBV20-1; D is possibly TRBD1 (5 bases). CDR1 is DFQATT, CDR2 SNEGSKA, per germline (reference sequence). The V end was cut by 6 bases, the J end by 1 base, with 9 bases between. The CDR3 covers 12 residues.

This clonotype has a count of ten or more. This chain links TRBV10-1 with TRBJ2-4, with D uncertain. This CDR3 spans 14 amino acids. Trimming took 4 bases from V and 3 from J, leaving 10 bases between them. Germline CDR1 reads WNHNN; CDR2 reads SYGVQD (reference sequence). CDR3 region: CASSGGVGKNIQYF. CDR3 nucleotides: TGCGCCAGCAGTGGGGGTGTCGGCAAAAACATTCAGTACTTC.

Ten or more counts support this clonotype. The chain is built from TRBV7-8 and TRBJ2-3; tentative D call: TRBD2 (6 bases). CDR1 and CDR2 from the germline V gene are SGHVS and FQNEAQ. The CDR3 consists of 16 residues. V was shortened by 1 base and J by 5 bases, with 16 bases between the two germline ends. CDR3 nucleotides: TGTGCCAGCAGCTTAGGCCCGGTGACGGGGGAAGATACGCAGTATTTT. Translating gives CASSLGPVTGEDTQYF.

V usage is TRBV7-2 and J usage is TRBJ2-7; D gene unclear. The CDR3 has 13 residues. The V end was cut by 4 bases, the J end by 2 bases, with 9 bases between. CDR1 is SGHTA and CDR2 is FQGNSA in the germline V gene. CDR3 nucleotide sequence: TGTGCCAGCAGCTACTCACCGCCCTACGAGCAGTACTTC. Encoded protein: CASSYSPPYEQYF. Complete variable domain (other parts from reference TRBV7-2 and TRBJ2-7): GAGVSQSPSNKVTEKGKDVELRCDPISGHTALYWYRQSLGQGLEFLIYFQGNSAPDKSGLPSDRFSAERTGGSVSTLTIQRTQQEDSAVYLCASSYSPPYEQYFGPGTRLTVT.

This clonotype appeared many times. The rearrangement links TRBV11-2 to TRBJ2-1, with 14 bases identical to TRBD2. The germline V gene encodes CDR1 SGHAT and CDR2 FQNNGV. The ends lost 4 bases at V and 4 bases at J; junction bases unmatched: 3. The CDR3 contains 16 residues. The CDR3 region has the DNA TGTGCCAGCAGCTCAAGGACTAGCGGGGGGTACAATGAGCAGTTCTTC. This codes for CASSSRTSGGYNEQFF. Using reference TRBV11-2 and TRBJ2-1 for the parts outside the CDR3, the full variable domain is EAGVAQSPRYKIIEKRQSVAFWCNPISGHATLYWYQQILGQGPKLLIQFQNNGVVDDSQLPKDRFSAERLKGVDSTLKIQPAKLEDSAVYLCASSSRTSGGYNEQFFGPGTRLTVL.

This clonotype was found many times. The rearrangement joins TRBV6-7 to TRBJ1-5, with 8 positions matching TRBD1. TRBV6-7 is treated as an ORF (open reading frame) with a function not yet certain. The trim removed 4 bases at V and 3 bases at J, leaving 17 bases unmatched. This CDR3 is built from 19 residues. CDR3: CASSSPRGARTGNNQPQHF. CDR3 DNA: TGTGCCAGCAGTTCCCCTCGCGGTGCGAGGACAGGGAACAATCAGCCCCAGCATTTT.

This clonotype appeared a few times. This rearrangement joins TRBV5-5 to TRBJ1-4; weak D call: TRBD1 (5 bases). CDR1 and CDR2 from the germline V gene are SGHKS and YYEKEE (reference sequence). Trimming took off 5 bases at V and 8 bases at J, with 22 bases between the two ends. There are 16 residues in the CDR3. In DNA, the CDR3 is TGTGCCAGCAGTTTCCTCGTGGGCAGGGTCGAAGAAAAACTGTTTTTT. It translates to CASSFLVGRVEEKLFF. Supplemented by reference TRBV5-5 and TRBJ1-4, the full variable domain reads DAGVTQSPTHLIKTRGQQVTLRCSPISGHKSVSWYQQVLGQGPQFIFQYYEKEERGRGNFPDRFSARQFPNYSSELNVNALLLGDSALYLCASSFLVGRVEEKLFFGSGTQLSVL.

This clonotype was found many times. The chain employs TRBV29-1 and TRBJ1-3; D is unresolved. CDR1 is SQVTM and CDR2 is ANQGSEA in the germline V gene. Trimming shortened V by 3 bases and J by 7 bases, and 10 bases separated the two germline ends. The CDR3 is 12 amino acids. The CDR3 here is CSVEGPRNTIYF. The CDR3 DNA reads as TGCAGCGTTGAGGGCCCACGGAACACCATATATTTT. The entire variable domain, with the rest obtained from reference TRBV29-1 and TRBJ1-3, is as follows: SAVISQKPSRDICQRGTSLTIQCQVDSQVTMMFWYRQQPGQSLTLIATANQGSEATYESGFVIDKFPISRPNLTFSTLTVSNMSPEDSSIYLCSVEGPRNTIYFGEGSWLTVV.

This clonotype has ten or more counts. The V and J genes are TRBV9 and TRBJ1-4; D ambiguous. This CDR3 is built from 13 residues. CDR1 and CDR2 (germline): SGDLS, YYNGEE. V lost 3 bases to trimming and J lost 3 bases, with 6 bases between them. CDR3 nucleotides: TGTGCCAGCAGCGGGGTCCCTAATGAAAAACTGTTTTTT. Translating it yields CASSGVPNEKLFF.

The chain recombines TRBV5-1 with TRBJ2-5, with D possibly being TRBD1 (5 bases). Trimming stripped 2 bases from V and 4 bases from J, with 12 bases between. This CDR3 has 14 amino acids. Looked up from germline, CDR1 is SGHRS and CDR2 is YFSETQ. The CDR3 here is CASSFERQGETQYF. CDR3 in DNA: TGCGCCAGCAGCTTCGAGCGCCAGGGAGAGACCCAGTACTTC.

This clonotype was seen ten or more times. The chain carries TRBV5-5 and TRBJ2-7; D not certain. V gave up 0 bases and J gave up 3 bases, with 10 bases separating them. Looked up from germline, CDR1 is SGHKS and CDR2 is YYEKEE (reference sequence). The CDR3 extends over 14 amino acids. In nucleotides, the CDR3 is TGTGCCAGCAGCTTGGAGGTGAATTTCTACGAGCAGTACGTC. Its translation is CASSLEVNFYEQYV.

This clonotype was counted a few times. The V gene is TRBV5-1, the J gene TRBJ2-5; tentatively, D is TRBD2 (5 bases). The CDR3 consists of 18 residues. Germline CDR1 SGHRS, CDR2 YFSETQ. The germline V and J ends were trimmed by 4 bases and 5 bases, with 27 bases remaining between them. The CDR3 region is CASSGPSAVREPLETQYF. The CDR3 DNA is TGCGCCAGCAGCGGACCCTCCGCCGTGAGGGAGCCCCTTGAGACCCAGTACTTC.